This TCR beta chain was found in a study of tumor-infiltrating lymphocytes in localized non-small cell lung cancer. The V gene's germline CDR1 is SGHKS and CDR2 YYEKEE (reference sequence). This CDR3 contains 15 residues. The V gene end was trimmed by 1 base and the J gene end by 5 bases; junction bases not matched to a gene: 3. A note on this clone: Its matching antigen is unknown.

Study results and caveats: Only some patients had TCR sequencing, depending on available tissue.

Clones were read by immunoSEQ multiplex PCR, and TCRdb kept only the in-frame ones, dropping some. The sample carries around 6,400 clones, about 67% recorded once. The sequence derives from a human donor with non-small cell lung cancer. The sample comprised lung tumor tissue. This chain links TRBV5-5 with TRBJ2-5; 12 nucleotides align to TRBD2. CDR3 nucleotide sequence: TGTGCCAGCAGCTTGACTAGCGGGGGGCCGGAGACCCAGTACTTC. It translates to CASSLTSGGPETQYF.